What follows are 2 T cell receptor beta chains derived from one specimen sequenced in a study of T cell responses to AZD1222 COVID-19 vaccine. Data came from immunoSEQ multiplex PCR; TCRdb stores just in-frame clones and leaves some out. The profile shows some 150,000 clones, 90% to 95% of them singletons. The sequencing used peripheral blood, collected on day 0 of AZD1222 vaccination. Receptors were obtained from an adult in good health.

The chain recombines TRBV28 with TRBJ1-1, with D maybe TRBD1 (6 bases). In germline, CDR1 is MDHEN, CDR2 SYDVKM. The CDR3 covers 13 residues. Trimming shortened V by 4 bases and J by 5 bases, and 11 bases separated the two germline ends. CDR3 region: CASSSPDRTEAFF. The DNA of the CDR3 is TGTGCCAGCAGTTCGCCGGACAGAACTGAAGCTTTCTTT.

CDR3 protein: CAISDLMGREGLSEQFF. The CDR3, as DNA: TGTGCCATCAGTGACCTCATGGGGCGGGAGGGCCTAAGTGAGCAGTTCTTC. The rearrangement uses TRBV10-3 and TRBJ2-1; 9 nucleotides align to TRBD2. This CDR3 region has 17 residues. CDR1 and CDR2 (germline): ENHRY, SYGVKD. V shed 3 bases, J shed 9 bases, and the junction held 15 bases outside the gene matches.